This TCR beta chain comes out of a study of shared clonotypes between healthy human individuals. Regarding this clone: The antigen is not known.

In the sorted-subset replicate PCRs, 150 to 250 ng DNA, around 32,000 T cell genomes, was used. In the original analysis: Junction-only sequences without quality scores came from ImmunoSEQ, so filtering differed. The method was immunoSEQ multiplex PCR; TCRdb's version includes in-frame clones alone and lacks a portion of them. V, J and clone size are those of that table, while D and trimming were read from the DNA. The sample shows about 2.3 million clones, 80% to 95% of them seen only once. The study, taken as a whole, reports: Compared with memory subsets, naive subsets generally had larger estimated richness. Roughly 5.3% of naive CD4 clonotypes were common to several donors.

The CDR3 spans 14 residues. Trimming left V 4 bases short and J 3 bases short, with 9 bases between. Germline V gives CDR1 ENHRY, CDR2 SYGVKD. The sequence was obtained from a young man in good health. Some clones in this sample may be carry-over from other donors' samples. Sequencing was performed on naive CD4+ T cells from PBMCs. Regarding subset: CD45RA+ positively selected. This chain joins TRBV10-3 and TRBJ2-2, with D unclear. The CDR3: CAISGKPDTGELFF. In DNA, the CDR3 is TGTGCCATCAGTGGCAAACCCGACACCGGGGAGCTGTTTTTT.